These 10 T cell receptor beta chains came from one sample sequenced in a study of blood T cell repertoires in COVID-19. Using immunoSEQ multiplex PCR, the repertoire was profiled, and TCRdb retains in-frame clones only, with some absent. Of about 190,000 clones listed, approximately 84% were seen once; the top ten hold 3% to 3.5%. Sample: PBMCs or T cells enriched from blood (not recorded which). The receptors derive from a woman in her twenties or thirties who had recovered from COVID-19.

The CDR3 loop reads CASSQDLLAAQETQYF. The CDR3 DNA reads as TGTGCCAGCAGCCAAGATCTTTTAGCGGCTCAAGAGACCCAGTACTTC. The rearrangement joins TRBV14 to TRBJ2-5, with a weak D call TRBD2 (6 bases). The CDR3 has 16 amino acids. Trimming cost V 0 bases and J 2 bases, with 13 bases left between them. CDR1 is SGHDN and CDR2 is FVKESK in the germline V gene.

The CDR3 sequence is CATSDSRTSGHEQFF. The CDR3 nucleotides are TGTGCCACCAGTGATTCCCGGACTAGCGGGCATGAGCAGTTCTTC. The chain carries TRBV24-1 and TRBJ2-1; the match to TRBD2 covers 11 bases. CDR3 size: 15 residues. V lost 2 bases, J lost 8 bases, and 4 bases stayed unmatched. In germline, CDR1 is KGHDR, CDR2 SFDVKD.

The V gene is TRBV3-1 (or the pseudogene TRBV3-2), the J gene TRBJ1-2; TRBD1 aligns across 8 bases. Losses at the gene ends were 6 bases for V and 4 bases for J; bases not matched to a gene: 7. Looked up from germline, CDR1 is LGHDT and CDR2 is YNNKEL (reference sequence). The CDR3 runs 14 residues. The CDR3 coding sequence is TGTGCCAGCAGTCGCAGGGGGCTGGGCTATGGCTACACCTTC. As protein: CASSRRGLGYGYTF.

This clone was seen once. This chain joins TRBV27 and TRBJ1-1; D uncertain. The V end lost 6 bases, the J end lost 5 bases, and 16 bases lay between the germline ends. Germline V lookup: CDR1 MNHEY, CDR2 SMNVEV (reference sequence). CDR3 size: 14 residues. The CDR3 coding sequence is TGTGCCAGCAGCAGACCTGGGGAGGGTACTGAAGCTTTCTTT. This sequence encodes CASSRPGEGTEAFF.

In its sample, this clone was seen a few times. V usage is TRBV5-1 and J usage is TRBJ1-1; possible D gene TRBD1, 5 bases. This CDR3 has 14 residues. CDR1 SGHRS and CDR2 YFSETQ come from the germline V gene. The ends were cut back, 3 bases at V and 2 bases at J, with 11 bases in the middle. The DNA for the CDR3 is TGCGCCAGCAGCTGGGAGGGGCGTAACACTGAAGCTTTCTTT. Translated: CASSWEGRNTEAFF.

In regard to this clone: Different DNA sequences within this sample yield the same CDR3. This chain joins TRBV7-3 and TRBJ1-1; TRBD1 might be the D (6 bases). V was cut by 6 bases and J by 1 base, with 9 bases left in between. The germline gives CDR1 SGHTA, CDR2 FQGTGA. The CDR3 consists of 13 residues. Here the CDR3 DNA reads TGTGCCAGCAGTTTGACAGGGAACACTGAAGCTTTCTTT. This gives the protein CASSLTGNTEAFF.

V is TRBV28 and J is TRBJ2-3; D call uncertain. The CDR3 covers 14 residues. Trimming took 3 bases from V and 0 from J, leaving 7 bases between them. The germline V gene has CDR1 MDHEN and CDR2 SYDVKM. The CDR3 nucleotides read TGTGCCAGCAGTTTGTACCAGAGCACAGATACGCAGTATTTT. It translates to CASSLYQSTDTQYF.

DNA of the CDR3: TGTGCCAGCAGACAGGGGAGCTCGGGTTCACCCCTCCACTTT. It codes for CASRQGSSGSPLHF. The chain has TRBV14 and TRBJ1-6, with 7 bases fitting TRBD1. This CDR3 region has 14 residues. CDR1 is SGHDN and CDR2 is FVKESK in the germline V gene. The ends lost 6 bases at V and 9 bases at J; junction bases unmatched: 8.

This clone was detected only once. The rearrangement uses TRBV6-5 and TRBJ2-2; the match to TRBD2 covers 7 bases. Germline V lookup: CDR1 MNHEY, CDR2 SVGAGI. The length of the CDR3 is 13 residues. CDR3 nucleotide sequence: TGTGCAAGCGGGGCGGTGAACACCGGGGAGCTGTTTTTT. Its protein product is CASGAVNTGELFF.

This clone was detected many times. The V call is TRBV5-1, the J call TRBJ2-7, with TRBD2 matching 11 bases. The J segment lost 0 bases and the V segment lost 4 bases, leaving 6 bases of the junction unmatched. Germline values: CDR1 SGHRS, CDR2 YFSETQ. This CDR3 spans 16 amino acids. The CDR3 DNA sequence: TGCGCCAGCAGCCGGACTAGCGGGTTCCCCTCCTACGAGCAGTACGTC. Translated: CASSRTSGFPSYEQYV.